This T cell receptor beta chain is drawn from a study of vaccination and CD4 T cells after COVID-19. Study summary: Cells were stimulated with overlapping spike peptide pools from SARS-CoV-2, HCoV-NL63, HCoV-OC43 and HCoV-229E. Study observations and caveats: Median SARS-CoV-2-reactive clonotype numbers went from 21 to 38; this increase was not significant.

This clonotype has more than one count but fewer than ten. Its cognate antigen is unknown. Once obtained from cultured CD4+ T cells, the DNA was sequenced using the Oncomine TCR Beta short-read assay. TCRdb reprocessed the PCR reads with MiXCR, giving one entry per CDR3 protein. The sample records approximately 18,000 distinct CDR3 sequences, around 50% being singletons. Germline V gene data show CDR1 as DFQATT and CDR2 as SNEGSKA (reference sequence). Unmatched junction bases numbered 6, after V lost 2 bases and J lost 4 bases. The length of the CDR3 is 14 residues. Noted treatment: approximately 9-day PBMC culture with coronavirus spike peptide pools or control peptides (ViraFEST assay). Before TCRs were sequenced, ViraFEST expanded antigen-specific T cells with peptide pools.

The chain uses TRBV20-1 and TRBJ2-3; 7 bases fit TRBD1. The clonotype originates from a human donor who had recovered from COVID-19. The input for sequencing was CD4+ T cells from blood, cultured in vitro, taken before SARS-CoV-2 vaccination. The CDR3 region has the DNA TGCAGTGCTAGACGGCAGGGGGTAGCAGATACGCAGTATTTT. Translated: CSARRQGVADTQYF.